This TCR beta chain was documented in a study of Ad26.COV2.S vaccination and SARS-CoV-2 variants. Study results and caveats: Non-spike TCR breadth was similar in vaccine and placebo recipients. Assessments of TCR breadth and depth may have underestimated the total T cell responses. Breadth, reportedly substantial, characterized the spike-specific CD8+ and CD4+ T cell responses after vaccination.

Treatment described: 15 to 20 received Ad26.COV2.S at low or high dose, single or two shots; 5 received placebo; per-sample allocation not given. After the first vaccine or placebo injection, samples were drawn on day 63. Vaccine was an Ad26 vector expressing Wuhan-strain SARS-CoV-2 spike. V shed 5 bases, J shed 4 bases, and the junction held 11 bases outside the gene matches. The germline V gene has CDR1 LNHDA and CDR2 SQIVND (reference sequence). The CDR3 length is 16 residues. The repertoire was sequenced with immunoSEQ multiplex PCR; TCRdb's copy has only in-frame clones and lacks some. The sample includes 400,000 to 500,000 clones, around 87% of them seen just once. About this clone: Its antigen is still unknown.

The origin of this receptor is a person between 18 and 65 years old who received the Ad26.COV2.S COVID-19 vaccine or a placebo. The sample in question was peripheral blood, obtained in a trial of Ad26.COV2.S vaccine versus placebo. This chain connects TRBV19 to TRBJ2-1; the match to TRBD1 covers 7 bases. This CDR3 reads CASSPRQGGVYNEQFF. The DNA of the CDR3 is TGTGCCAGTAGTCCCCGACAGGGTGGGGTGTACAATGAGCAGTTCTTC.